These 14 T cell receptor beta chains were sequenced from one sample in a study of CXCR3 chemokines and chemotherapy response in bladder cancer. TCRdb redid the calling of the PCR reads with MiXCR, one entry per CDR3 protein. The sample has about 13,000 distinct CDR3 sequences; roughly 12% are singletons. This specimen was taken from a patient whose treatment included neoadjuvant chemotherapy. The receptor source for this set is a human donor with bladder cancer that did not respond to neoadjuvant chemotherapy.

This clonotype was counted at least ten times. The chain has TRBV12-3 or TRBV12-4 and TRBJ1-2, with 8 bases fitting TRBD1. The CDR3 is made up of 14 amino acids. Trimming removed 2 bases from V and 7 bases from J; junction bases left unmatched: 6. CDR3 sequence: CASSLRQGASGYTF. Written as DNA, the CDR3 is TGTGCCAGCAGTTTACGGCAGGGGGCGAGTGGCTACACCTTC.

By frequency in the sample, this clonotype is medium-sized. The J gene is TRBJ2-3, the V gene TRBV7-2; maybe TRBD2 (8 bases). Trimming pared 5 bases from V and 1 base from J, leaving 13 bases between. The V gene's germline CDR1 is SGHTA and CDR2 FQGNSA. The CDR3 is 15 residues long. The CDR3 loop is CASSREGARTDTQYF. CDR3 DNA sequence: TGTGCCAGCAGCCGGGAGGGGGCCCGCACAGATACGCAGTATTTT. Based on the CDR3 plus reference TRBV7-2 and TRBJ2-3, the full variable domain is GAGVSQSPSNKVTEKGKDVELRCDPISGHTALYWYRQSLGQGLEFLIYFQGNSAPDKSGLPSDRFSAERTGGSVSTLTIQRTQQEDSAVYLCASSREGARTDTQYFGPGTRLTVL.

This clonotype has just a few counts. The gene calls are TRBV5-4 and TRBJ2-2, with 13 bases that match TRBD2. This CDR3 contains 16 residues. V was pared by 4 bases and J by 3 bases, with 3 bases of the junction left unmatched. Germline CDR1 SGHNT, CDR2 YYREEE (reference sequence). The DNA for the CDR3 is TGTGCCAGCAGCAGGGGACTAGCGGGGTACACCGGGGAGCTGTTTTTT. It is translated as CASSRGLAGYTGELFF. Combining the CDR3 with reference TRBV5-4 and TRBJ2-2 gives the whole variable domain ETGVTQSPTHLIKTRGQQVTLRCSSQSGHNTVSWYQQALGQGPQFIFQYYREEENGRGNFPPRFSGLQFPNYSSELNVNALELDDSALYLCASSRGLAGYTGELFFGEGSRLTVL.

This clonotype is termed hyperexpanded. The chain employs TRBV19 and TRBJ2-1, with TRBD1 as a possible D gene (6 bases). This CDR3 is built from 10 residues. Between the trimmed V and J ends, which lost 10 bases and 9 bases, there was a span of 10 bases. Looked up from germline, CDR1 is LNHDA and CDR2 is SQIVND (reference sequence). The CDR3 reads CATEGGEQFF. The CDR3 DNA reads as TGTGCCACAGAAGGGGGTGAGCAGTTCTTC.

This CDR3 reads CASSLEWEQYF. The CDR3 nucleotides are TGTGCCAGCAGCTTAGAATGGGAGCAGTACTTC. The chain employs TRBV7-9 and TRBJ2-7; no reliable D call. This CDR3 comprises 11 residues. Trimming removed 1 base at V and 7 bases at J, with 5 bases between. The germline CDR1 and CDR2 sequences are SEHNR and FQNEAQ (reference sequence).

This clonotype appeared many times. CDR3 in amino acids: CASSDRARGYGYTF. CDR3 nucleotide sequence: TGTGCCAGCAGTGACAGGGCAAGGGGGTATGGCTACACCTTC. The chain employs TRBV6-1 and TRBJ1-2; TRBD1 might be the D (6 bases). The CDR3 runs to 14 residues. The V end lost 3 bases, the J end lost 5 bases, and 13 bases lay between the germline ends. Germline V gives CDR1 MNHNS, CDR2 SASEGT.

J is TRBJ2-7 and V is TRBV12-3 or TRBV12-4, with a tentative D call TRBD1 (6 bases). The germline V and J ends were trimmed by 8 bases and 7 bases, with 24 bases remaining between them. The CDR3 sequence is 15 residues long. For the CDR3, the DNA is TGTGCCAGCTCAACGATACTAGGGGGAGTGGGGGAGCAGTACTTC. This translates into CASSTILGGVGEQYF.

The table lists this clonotype with a count of one. V usage is TRBV7-3 and J usage is TRBJ1-1; D uncertain. Germline CDR1 is SGHTA and CDR2 is FQGTGA. V gave up 3 bases and J gave up 4 bases, with 9 bases separating them. The CDR3 is made up of 13 amino acids. The CDR3 region is CASSFGWGTEAFF. The DNA for the CDR3 is TGTGCCAGCAGCTTCGGATGGGGCACTGAAGCTTTCTTT.

Ten or more counts support this clonotype. The CDR3 sequence is CSATPRGAYGYTF. CDR3 DNA: TGCAGTGCTACACCCAGGGGTGCCTATGGCTACACCTTC. The chain employs TRBV20-1 and TRBJ1-2; tentatively, D is TRBD1 (6 bases). V was pared by 4 bases and J by 4 bases, with 13 bases between. CDR3 size: 13 residues. The germline gives CDR1 DFQATT, CDR2 SNEGSKA (reference sequence).

The chain joins TRBV12-5 to TRBJ1-4; D may be TRBD1 (5 bases). V was shortened by 5 bases and J by 5 bases, with 15 bases between the two germline ends. This CDR3 is built from 15 residues. From germline, CDR1 is LGHNT and CDR2 FRNRAP. In DNA, the CDR3 is TGTGCTAGTGGTCCCAGGCAGGGATTAAATGAAAAACTGTTTTTT. The encoded protein is CASGPRQGLNEKLFF.

In its sample, this clonotype was seen many times. The chain combines TRBV24-1 with TRBJ1-5; D uncertain. The V and J ends lost 3 bases and 9 bases respectively, with 5 bases between them. The length of the CDR3 is 11 residues. The V gene's germline CDR1 is KGHDR and CDR2 SFDVKD. In DNA, the CDR3 is TGTGCCACCAGTGATGGTGGGCCCCAGCATTTT. This codes for CATSDGGPQHF.

This clonotype came up a few times. In DNA, the CDR3 is TGTGCCAGTAGTAGTTCAGCAGCCTCCTACGAGCAGTACTTC. Translated: CASSSSAASYEQYF. The chain recombines TRBV19 with TRBJ2-7; no definite D call. With 4 bases removed from V and 0 bases from J, the gap between germline ends came to 10 bases. The CDR3 consists of 14 residues. Germline assignment: CDR1 LNHDA and CDR2 SQIVND (reference sequence).

This clonotype is medium-sized (0.01 to 0.1%). V and J are TRBV7-2 and TRBJ1-5, with D unresolved. This CDR3 has 13 amino acids. The V and J ends lost 0 bases and 3 bases respectively, with 3 bases between them. From germline, CDR1 is SGHTA and CDR2 FQGNSA. In DNA form, the CDR3 reads TGTGCCAGCAGCTTAGCCCTCAATCAGCCCCAGCATTTT. Translated: CASSLALNQPQHF. Supplemented by reference TRBV7-2 and TRBJ1-5, the full variable domain reads GAGVSQSPSNKVTEKGKDVELRCDPISGHTALYWYRQSLGQGLEFLIYFQGNSAPDKSGLPSDRFSAERTGGSVSTLTIQRTQQEDSAVYLCASSLALNQPQHFGDGTRLSIL.

Many counts were recorded for this clonotype. The J gene is TRBJ1-2, the V gene TRBV24-1, with D uncertain. Between the trimmed V and J ends, which lost 4 bases and 2 bases, there was a span of 1 base. There are 11 residues in the CDR3. Germline V CDR1 and CDR2: KGHDR, SFDVKD. The CDR3 bases are TGTGCCACCAGTGACAACTATGGCTACACCTTC. This translates into CATSDNYGYTF.